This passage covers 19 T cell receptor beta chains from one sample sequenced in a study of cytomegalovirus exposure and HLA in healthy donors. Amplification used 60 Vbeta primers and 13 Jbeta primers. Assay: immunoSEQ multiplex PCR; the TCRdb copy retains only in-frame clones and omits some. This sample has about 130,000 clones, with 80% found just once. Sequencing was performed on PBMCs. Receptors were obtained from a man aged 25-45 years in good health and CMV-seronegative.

The CDR3 spells CASSAPGDSYNEQFF. The CDR3 bases are TGTGCCAGCAGCGCCCCCGGGGACAGCTACAATGAGCAGTTCTTC. The V call is TRBV9, the J call TRBJ2-1; 7 positions agree with TRBD1. V was clipped by 3 bases and J by 3 bases; unmatched bases: 6. The CDR3 sequence is 15 residues long. The V gene's germline CDR1 is SGDLS and CDR2 YYNGEE.

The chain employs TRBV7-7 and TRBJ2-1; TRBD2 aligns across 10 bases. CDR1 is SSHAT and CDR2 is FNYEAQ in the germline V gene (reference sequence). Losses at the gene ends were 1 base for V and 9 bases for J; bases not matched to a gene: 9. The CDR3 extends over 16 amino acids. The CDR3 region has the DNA TGTGCCAGCAGCTTAGAACTAGCGGGAACAGGTAGTGAGCAGTTCTTC. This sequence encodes CASSLELAGTGSEQFF.

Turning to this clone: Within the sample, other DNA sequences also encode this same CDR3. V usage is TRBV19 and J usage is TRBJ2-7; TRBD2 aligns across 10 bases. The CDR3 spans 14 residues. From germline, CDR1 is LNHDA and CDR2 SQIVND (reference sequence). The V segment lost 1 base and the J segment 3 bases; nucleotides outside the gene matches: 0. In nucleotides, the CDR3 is TGTGCCAGTAGTATAGGGACTAGCGGCTACGAGCAGTACTTC. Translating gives CASSIGTSGYEQYF.

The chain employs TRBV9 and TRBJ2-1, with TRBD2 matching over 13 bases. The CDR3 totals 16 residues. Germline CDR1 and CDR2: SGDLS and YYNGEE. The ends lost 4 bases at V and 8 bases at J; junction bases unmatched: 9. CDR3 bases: TGTGCCAGCAGCACCCGACTAGCGGGAGGTTTTGATGAGCAGTTCTTC. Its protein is CASSTRLAGGFDEQFF.

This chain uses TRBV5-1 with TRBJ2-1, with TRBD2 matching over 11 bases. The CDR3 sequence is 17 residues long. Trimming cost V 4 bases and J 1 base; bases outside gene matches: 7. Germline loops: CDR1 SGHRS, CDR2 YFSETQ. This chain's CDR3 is CASSPLTSGDSYNEQFF. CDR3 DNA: TGCGCCAGCAGCCCATTGACTAGCGGGGATTCCTACAATGAGCAGTTCTTC.

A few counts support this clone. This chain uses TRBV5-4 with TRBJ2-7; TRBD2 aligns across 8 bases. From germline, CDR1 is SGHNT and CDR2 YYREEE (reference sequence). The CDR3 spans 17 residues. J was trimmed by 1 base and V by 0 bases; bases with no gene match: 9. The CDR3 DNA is TGTGCCAGCAGCTTGGATGCGGCGGGAGGAGTATCCTACGAGCAGTACTTC. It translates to CASSLDAAGGVSYEQYF.

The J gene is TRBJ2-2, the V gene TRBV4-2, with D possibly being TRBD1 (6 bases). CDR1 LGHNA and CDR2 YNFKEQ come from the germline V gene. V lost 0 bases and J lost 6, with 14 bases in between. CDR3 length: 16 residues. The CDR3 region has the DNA TGTGCCAGCAGCCAAGATTCGGCCACAGGGTCCGGGGAGCTGTTTTTT. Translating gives CASSQDSATGSGELFF.

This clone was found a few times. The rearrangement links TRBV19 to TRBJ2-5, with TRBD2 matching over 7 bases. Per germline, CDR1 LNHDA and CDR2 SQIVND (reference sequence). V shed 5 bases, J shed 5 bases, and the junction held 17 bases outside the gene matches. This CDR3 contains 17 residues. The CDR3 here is CASSQPSVGSGWETQYF. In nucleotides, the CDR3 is TGTGCCAGTAGTCAACCTAGTGTTGGTAGCGGGTGGGAGACCCAGTACTTC.

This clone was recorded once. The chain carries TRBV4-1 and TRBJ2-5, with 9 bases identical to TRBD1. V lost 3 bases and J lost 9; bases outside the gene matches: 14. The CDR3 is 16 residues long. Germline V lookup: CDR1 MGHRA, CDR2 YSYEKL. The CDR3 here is CASSQIGTGRFGAQYF. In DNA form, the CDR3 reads TGCGCCAGCAGCCAGATTGGGACAGGGCGGTTCGGGGCCCAGTACTTC.

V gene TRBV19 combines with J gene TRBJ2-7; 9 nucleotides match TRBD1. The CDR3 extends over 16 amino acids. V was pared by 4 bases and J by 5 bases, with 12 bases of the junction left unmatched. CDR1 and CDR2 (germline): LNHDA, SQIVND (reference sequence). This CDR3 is CASSKSVGTGSHEQYF. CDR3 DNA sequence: TGTGCCAGTAGTAAATCCGTAGGGACAGGGTCCCACGAGCAGTACTTC.

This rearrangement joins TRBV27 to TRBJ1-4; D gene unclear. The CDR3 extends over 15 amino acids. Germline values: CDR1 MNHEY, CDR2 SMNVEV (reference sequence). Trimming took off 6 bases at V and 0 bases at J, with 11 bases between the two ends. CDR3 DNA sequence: TGTGCCAGCAGCATAATGGGCGCAACTAATGAAAAACTGTTTTTT. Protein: CASSIMGATNEKLFF.

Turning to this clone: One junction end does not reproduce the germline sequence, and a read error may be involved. CDR3 protein: CSSSSPVGGITEKLFF. The DNA of the CDR3 is TGTTCCAGCAGCTCTCCGGTGGGAGGGATTACGGAAAAACTGTTTTTT. The chain uses TRBV7-9 and TRBJ1-4; D is unclear. The CDR3 spans 16 residues. Per germline, CDR1 SEHNR and CDR2 FQNEAQ (reference sequence). Using reference TRBV7-9 and TRBJ1-4 for the parts outside the CDR3, the full variable domain is DTGVSQNPRHKITKRGQNVTFRCDPISEHNRLYWYRQTLGQGPEFLTYFQNEAQLEKSRLLSDRFSAERPKGSFSTLEIQRTEQGDSAMYLCSSSSPVGGITEKLFFGSGTQLSVL.

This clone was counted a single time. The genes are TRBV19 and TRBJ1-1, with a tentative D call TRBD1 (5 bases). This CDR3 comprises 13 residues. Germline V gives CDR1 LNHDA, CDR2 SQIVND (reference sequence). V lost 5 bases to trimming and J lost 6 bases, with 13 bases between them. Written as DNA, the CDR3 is TGTGCCAGTAGTGAAACAGGATACCCTGAAGCTTTCTTT. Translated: CASSETGYPEAFF. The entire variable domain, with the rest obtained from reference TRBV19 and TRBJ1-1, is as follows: DGGITQSPKYLFRKEGQNVTLSCEQNLNHDAMYWYRQDPGQGLRLIYYSQIVNDFQKGDIAEGYSVSREKKESFPLTVTSAQKNPTAFYLCASSETGYPEAFFGQGTRLTVV.

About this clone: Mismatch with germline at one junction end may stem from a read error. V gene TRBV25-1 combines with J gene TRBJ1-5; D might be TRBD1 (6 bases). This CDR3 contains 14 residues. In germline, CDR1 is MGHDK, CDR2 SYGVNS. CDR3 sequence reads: CASAPTGRDQPQNF. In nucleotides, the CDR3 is TGTGCCAGCGCACCCACAGGGAGGGATCAGCCCCAGAATTTT.

The CDR3 DNA reads as TGTGCCAGCAGCTCCTCCTCCTCTGGGGCCAACGTCCTGACTTTC. Its translation is CASSSSSSGANVLTF. The chain uses TRBV7-3 and TRBJ2-6; the D is unclear. The CDR3 loop spans 15 amino acids. Germline CDR1 is SGHTA and CDR2 is FQGTGA. Trimming left V 4 bases short and J 0 bases short, with 7 bases between.

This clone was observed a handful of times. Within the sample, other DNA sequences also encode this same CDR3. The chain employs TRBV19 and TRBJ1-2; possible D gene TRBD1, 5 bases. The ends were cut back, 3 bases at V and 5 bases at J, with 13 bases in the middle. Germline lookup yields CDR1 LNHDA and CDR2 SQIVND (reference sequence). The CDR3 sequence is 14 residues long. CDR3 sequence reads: CASSIRPGGYGYTF. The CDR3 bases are TGTGCCAGTAGTATCCGGCCGGGGGGGTATGGCTACACCTTC.

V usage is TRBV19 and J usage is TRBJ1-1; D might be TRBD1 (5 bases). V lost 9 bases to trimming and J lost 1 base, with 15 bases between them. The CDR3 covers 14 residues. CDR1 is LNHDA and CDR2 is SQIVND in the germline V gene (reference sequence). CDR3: CASSDLGANTEAFF. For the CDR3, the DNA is TGTGCCAGCTCTGACTTAGGGGCGAACACTGAAGCTTTCTTT.

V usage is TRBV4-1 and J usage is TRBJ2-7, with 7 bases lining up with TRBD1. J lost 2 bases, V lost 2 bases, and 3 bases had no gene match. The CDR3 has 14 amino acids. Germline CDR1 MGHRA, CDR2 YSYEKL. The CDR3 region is CASSQPGQAYEQYF. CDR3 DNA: TGCGCCAGCAGCCAACCCGGACAGGCCTACGAGCAGTACTTC.

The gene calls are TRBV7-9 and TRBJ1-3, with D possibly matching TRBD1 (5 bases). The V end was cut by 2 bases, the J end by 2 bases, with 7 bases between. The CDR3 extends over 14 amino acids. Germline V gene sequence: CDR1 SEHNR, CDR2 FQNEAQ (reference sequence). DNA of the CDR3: TGTGCCAGCAGCTTACAACAGGCTGGAAACACCATATATTTT. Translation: CASSLQQAGNTIYF.